What follows is one T cell receptor (beta chain) and its context. Its antigen is as yet unknown. The sample belongs to a study of beta chain features in type 1 diabetes. On the study more broadly: On cell yields, gender and age, patients and healthy donors were similar.

The collection from each donor was one heparinised blood draw averaging roughly 100 mL. What was sequenced were expressed TCRB transcripts, since all of the isolated RNA had been reverse transcribed. Some clones are missing from TCRdb's copy, which holds only in-frame ones; the method was immunoSEQ multiplex PCR. This repertoire shows fewer than 200,000 clones, around 10% found once; its top ten account for 0.45% to 0.5%. Findings and caveats of the study: Patients with type 1 diabetes carried fewer insertions and had more deletions at their VDJ junctions. Type 1 diabetes patients showed a moderate but significant shortening of TCRB CDR3s in all four CD4+ subsets. Sequencing of cDNA might inflate the share of cells that strongly express TCR.

The sequenced sample was central memory CD4+ T cells from blood. This TCR was sampled from a man aged 30 to 39 with type 1 diabetes.

CDR3 in amino acids: CASSPRTGSSYEQYF. The DNA of the CDR3 is TGTGCCAGCAGCCCGAGGACAGGGAGCTCCTACGAGCAGTACTTC. V usage is TRBV11-2 and J usage is TRBJ2-7; 8 bases align to TRBD1. The V and J ends lost 5 bases and 0 bases, in that order; junction bases with no gene match: 6. This CDR3 region has 15 residues. CDR1 and CDR2 from the germline V gene are SGHAT and FQNNGV.